Included here is one TCR beta chain sequence, with context. In the source study's methods: Estimation of nucleated cell counts was performed using reference gene primer amplification. Measured with immunoSEQ multiplex PCR; TCRdb has only the in-frame clones, and not every one. For V, J and clone size, that table is used; D and trimming come from the DNA. The table shows some 150,000 clones, with around 86% occurring only once. The junction had 14 bases not matched to a gene; V was cut back by 0 bases and J by 6 bases. The CDR3 contains 20 residues. Germline values: CDR1 LGHDT, CDR2 YNNKEL (reference sequence). These data are taken from a study of blood T cell repertoires in COVID-19. As for the study in general: The cDNA or gDNA used as material had been derived from T cells, B-cell-depleted T cells, or PBMCs.

This chain joins TRBV3-1 (or the pseudogene TRBV3-2) and TRBJ2-1; 13 nucleotides line up with TRBD2. The receptor's source is a human donor in a cohort sampled during active COVID-19. Sequenced material: peripheral blood. CDR3 in DNA: TGTGCCAGCAGCCAAGATTACCAGAGGACTAGCGGGAGAGCGGGCAATGAGCAGTTCTTC. Residues: CASSQDYQRTSGRAGNEQFF.